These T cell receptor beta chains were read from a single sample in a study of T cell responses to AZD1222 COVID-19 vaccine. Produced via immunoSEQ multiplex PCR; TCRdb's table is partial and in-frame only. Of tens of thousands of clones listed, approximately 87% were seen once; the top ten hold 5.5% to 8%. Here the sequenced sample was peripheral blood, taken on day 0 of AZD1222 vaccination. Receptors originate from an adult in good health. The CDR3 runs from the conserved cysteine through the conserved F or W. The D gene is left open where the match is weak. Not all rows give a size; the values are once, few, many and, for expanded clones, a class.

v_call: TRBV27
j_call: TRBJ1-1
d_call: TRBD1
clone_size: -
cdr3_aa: CASSLGQGRKTEAFF
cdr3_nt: TGTGCCAGCAGTTTAGGACAGGGCAGGAAAACTGAAGCTTTCTTT

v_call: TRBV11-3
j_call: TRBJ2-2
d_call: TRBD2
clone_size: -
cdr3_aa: CASSPPGQGTSGITTGELFF
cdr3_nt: TGTGCCAGCAGCCCCCCGGGACAGGGGACTAGCGGGATCACCACCGGGGAGCTGTTTTTT

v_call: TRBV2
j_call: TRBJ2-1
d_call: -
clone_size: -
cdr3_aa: CASSVQANSYNEQFF
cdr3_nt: TGTGCCAGCAGTGTTCAGGCTAACTCCTACAATGAGCAGTTCTTC

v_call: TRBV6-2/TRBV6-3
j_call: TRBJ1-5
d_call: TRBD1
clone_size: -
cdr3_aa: CASSGTGGSNQPQHF
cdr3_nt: TGTGCCAGCAGTGGGACAGGGGGGTCCAATCAGCCCCAGCATTTT

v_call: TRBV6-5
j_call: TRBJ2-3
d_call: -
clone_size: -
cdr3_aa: CASKTGYSTDTQYF
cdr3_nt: TGTGCCAGCAAAACTGGTTATAGCACAGATACGCAGTATTTT

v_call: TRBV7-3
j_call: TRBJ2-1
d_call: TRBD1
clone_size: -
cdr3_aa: CASSLSLDRGGEQFF
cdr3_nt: TGTGCCAGCAGCCTCTCGCTGGACAGGGGTGGTGAGCAGTTCTTC

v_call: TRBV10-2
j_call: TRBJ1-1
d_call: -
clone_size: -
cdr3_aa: CASSGSGGATEAFF
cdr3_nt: TGCGCCAGCAGTGGATCGGGGGGGGCCACTGAAGCTTTCTTT

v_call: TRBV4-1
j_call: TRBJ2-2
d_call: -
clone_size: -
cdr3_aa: CASTISATGGQNTGELFF
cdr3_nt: TGCGCCAGCACAATAAGCGCCACTGGGGGACAGAACACCGGGGAGCTGTTTTTT

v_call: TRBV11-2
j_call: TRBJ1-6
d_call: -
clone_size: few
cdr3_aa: CASSLGGEGNSPLHF
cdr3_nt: TGTGCCAGCAGCTTGGGAGGGGAAGGTAATTCACCCCTCCACTTT

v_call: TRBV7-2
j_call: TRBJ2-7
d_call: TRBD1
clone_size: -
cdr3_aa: CASSHDRGSYEQYF
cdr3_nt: TGTGCCAGCAGCCACGACAGGGGGTCCTACGAGCAGTACTTC

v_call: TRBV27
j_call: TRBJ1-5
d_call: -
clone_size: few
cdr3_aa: CASSPLRDNQPQHF
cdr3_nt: TGTGCCAGCAGTCCCCTCAGGGACAATCAGCCCCAGCATTTT

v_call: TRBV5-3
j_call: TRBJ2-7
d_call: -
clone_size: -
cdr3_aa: CARSPSGEQYF
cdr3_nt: TGTGCCAGAAGCCCCTCGGGAGAGCAGTACTTC

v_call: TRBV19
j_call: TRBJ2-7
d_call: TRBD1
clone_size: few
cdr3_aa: CASRGTDVPYEQYF
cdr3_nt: TGTGCCAGTAGAGGGACAGACGTCCCCTACGAGCAGTACTTC